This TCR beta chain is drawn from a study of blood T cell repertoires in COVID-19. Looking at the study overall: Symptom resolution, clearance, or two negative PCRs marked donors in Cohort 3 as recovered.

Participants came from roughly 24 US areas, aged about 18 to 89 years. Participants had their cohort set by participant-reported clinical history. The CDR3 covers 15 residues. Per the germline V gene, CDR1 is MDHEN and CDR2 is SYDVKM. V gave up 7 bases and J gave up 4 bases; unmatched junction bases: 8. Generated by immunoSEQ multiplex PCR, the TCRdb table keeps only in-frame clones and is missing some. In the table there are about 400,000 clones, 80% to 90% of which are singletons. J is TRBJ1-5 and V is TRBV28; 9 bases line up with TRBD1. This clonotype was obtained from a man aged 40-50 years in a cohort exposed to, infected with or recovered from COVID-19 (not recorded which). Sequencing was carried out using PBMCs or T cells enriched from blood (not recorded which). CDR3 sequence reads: CASKGGQGANQPQHF. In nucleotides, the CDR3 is TGTGCCAGCAAGGGGGGACAGGGCGCAAATCAGCCCCAGCATTTT. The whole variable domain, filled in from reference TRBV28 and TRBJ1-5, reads DVKVTQSSRYLVKRTGEKVFLECVQDMDHENMFWYRQDPGLGLRLIYFSYDVKMKEKGDIPEGYSVSREKKERFSLILESASTNQTSMYLCASKGGQGANQPQHFGDGTRLSIL.